This record concerns one T cell receptor (beta chain) sequence. Its recognized antigen is unknown. From each donor, a 2.5 ml peripheral blood sample was drawn into PAXgene tubes and stored at -80 degrees C. Without any T cell sorting, total RNA was extracted from whole blood using the PAXgene blood miRNA kit on an automated QIAcube. Deep TCRalpha and TCRbeta repertoire profiling with unique molecular barcoding was performed on peripheral blood of monozygotic twin pairs concordant or discordant for inflammatory bowel disease. Smoking habits were recorded for all twin pairs, and each individual was classified as a current, former or never smoker. This specimen belongs to a study of monozygotic twins with inflammatory bowel disease (dated by TCRdb to about 2019). Concerning the study at large: In total, approximately 28 monozygotic twin pairs made up the full study: 19 Danish pairs, all IBD-discordant, plus nine German pairs, of which four were IBD-concordant and five were IBD-discordant. Within discordant pairs, disease-associated traits were sought mainly by comparing IBD patients with their genetically identical healthy co-twins. Each individual had, on average, about 151 000 unique TCRalpha sequences and 181 000 unique TCRbeta sequences available for analysis.

The method behind the library was 5' RACE. For each TCR library, around 3,800 ng of total RNA was used. For each sample, cDNA synthesis was carried out in eight separate reactions using SMARTScribe reverse transcriptase. During cDNA synthesis, unique molecular identifiers containing a 6-nucleotide sample barcode were introduced by template switching. TCRalpha and TCRbeta cDNA was amplified in two nested PCRs of around 15 and 9 cycles, and bead purification was carried out after each PCR. Before amplification, cDNA was treated with uracil DNA-glycosylase and purified using the QIAquick PCR purification kit. The second PCR added Illumina TruSeq-compatible adapters along with sample-specific barcodes. TapeStation and Qubit were used to check library quality and concentration, and around 5.2 ng of each library went into the pool. The pooled libraries were sequenced with 2 x 100 bp reads and custom sequencing primers on an Illumina HiSeq2500 single-index Rapid Run. Per the source publication's procedure: MiGEC version 1.2.6 was used for UMI-based consensus assembly to correct PCR and sequencing errors. MiXCR version 2.1.1 handled V(D)J alignment, clonotype assembly and CDR3 extraction. To normalise gene usage, clonotype sharing and MAIT/NKT TCR abundance, the analysis used the top 1000, 10 000 and 20 000 clonotypes per sample. Diversity was computed as the inverse Simpson index with the vegan R package after downsampling to 27 000 UMIs. Paired Mann-Whitney U tests on discordant twin pairs were used, with Benjamini-Hochberg multiple-testing correction. The reads, reprocessed by TCRdb, yield one row per CDR3 protein sequence and no DNA. TCRdb, not the authors, supplied the V and J calls. This sample's clone table shows some 170,000 distinct CDR3 sequences. 2.4% of the sample goes to the ten largest clones.

CDR1 LGHDT and CDR2 YNNKEL are derived from the germline V gene (reference sequence). The CDR3 measures 15 amino acids from cysteine to phenylalanine. This entry has no DNA. Here is what the overall study found, with its caveats: The results gave no support for a single strong signal or clonotype linked to IBD. IBD patients had lower TCRbeta repertoire diversity, measured by the inverse Simpson index, than their healthy co-twins. Compared with healthy twins, IBD patients shared fewer clonotypes with other individuals, and the difference was most pronounced in patients with signs of disease activity. Concordant and discordant twins showed no difference in repertoire similarity, possibly because of limited statistical power. The analysis was unable to tell different T cell subtypes apart. Background noise and inter-individual variability may have been introduced into the repertoires by the differing immunosuppressive treatments among patients.

The rearrangement joined TRBV3-1 to TRBJ2-5; the TCRdb call, TRBD2, lacks DNA for checking. This sequence was found in a human donor with ulcerative colitis or Crohn's disease, or a healthy co-twin of an affected twin (not recorded which). Sequencing was done on a sample of blood. The CDR3 reads as follows: CASSQEVAVQSVQYF.